These 18 T cell receptor beta chains came from one sample sequenced in a study of blood T cell repertoires in COVID-19. Measured with immunoSEQ multiplex PCR; TCRdb has only the in-frame clones, and not every one. The data show under 300,000 clones, roughly four fifths seen once. The sequenced sample consisted of peripheral blood. These receptors originate from an elderly woman with acute or convalescent COVID-19.

The genes are TRBV19 and TRBJ2-5, with TRBD2 matching 8 bases. The CDR3 sequence is 13 residues long. Germline V gene lookup returns CDR1 LNHDA and CDR2 SQIVND (reference sequence). Trimming removed 4 bases from V and 6 bases from J; junction bases left unmatched: 4. The CDR3 sequence: CASSTSGSKTQYF. The DNA for the CDR3 is TGTGCCAGTAGTACAAGCGGGAGTAAGACCCAGTACTTC.

The chain uses TRBV7-2 and TRBJ2-3; TRBD2 might be the D (5 bases). The germline CDR1 and CDR2 sequences are SGHTA and FQGNSA. V gave up 4 bases and J gave up 2 bases, with 19 bases separating them. The CDR3 has 17 amino acids. CDR3 in DNA: TGTGCCAGCAGCTCACCCAGGCGGGCGGATATCACAGATACGCAGTATTTT. It codes for CASSSPRRADITDTQYF. Using reference TRBV7-2 and TRBJ2-3 for the parts outside the CDR3, the full variable domain is GAGVSQSPSNKVTEKGKDVELRCDPISGHTALYWYRQSLGQGLEFLIYFQGNSAPDKSGLPSDRFSAERTGGSVSTLTIQRTQQEDSAVYLCASSSPRRADITDTQYFGPGTRLTVL.

This chain uses TRBV7-7 with TRBJ2-5; 12 bases align to TRBD2. The ends lost 11 bases at V and 0 bases at J; junction bases unmatched: 7. CDR1 and CDR2 (germline): SSHAT, FNYEAQ (reference sequence). The CDR3 covers 15 residues. The CDR3 DNA reads TGTGCCCTCGGACTAGCGGGGTCCTACCAAGAGACCCAGTACTTC. This translates into CALGLAGSYQETQYF.

This rearrangement joins TRBV7-9 to TRBJ1-2; 9 bases are shared with TRBD1. The CDR3 covers 16 residues. With V trimmed by 6 bases and J by 4 bases, 12 bases remained unmatched. Germline V gene data show CDR1 as SEHNR and CDR2 as FQNEAQ (reference sequence). The CDR3: CASRPFPGQGLYGYTF. The DNA of the CDR3 is TGTGCCAGCAGACCTTTCCCGGGACAGGGCCTCTATGGCTACACCTTC.

The chain uses TRBV5-1 and TRBJ1-1; TRBD1 matches at 9 bases. This CDR3 comprises 15 residues. J was trimmed by 5 bases and V by 4 bases; bases with no gene match: 9. Germline CDR1 is SGHRS and CDR2 is YFSETQ. The CDR3 reads CASSGEQGARTEAFF. Written as DNA, the CDR3 is TGCGCCAGCAGCGGGGAACAGGGGGCTCGGACTGAAGCTTTCTTT.

This chain links TRBV7-2 with TRBJ2-7, with 9 bases fitting TRBD2. Trimming took 1 base from V and 3 from J; bases not matched to a gene: 7. Looked up from germline, CDR1 is SGHTA and CDR2 is FQGNSA. CDR3 length equals 16 residues. The CDR3: CASSLEALAGIYEQYF. The CDR3 coding sequence is TGTGCCAGCAGCTTAGAGGCCCTAGCGGGGATCTACGAGCAGTACTTC.

CDR3 sequence: CSVVEGTDTQYF. CDR3 nucleotides: TGCAGCGTTGTTGAGGGCACAGATACGCAGTATTTT. V gene TRBV29-1 combines with J gene TRBJ2-3, with D uncertain. V lost 4 bases and J lost 1, with 6 bases in between. CDR1 SQVTM and CDR2 ANQGSEA come from the germline V gene. The CDR3 spans 12 residues.

For this clone: At one end the junction does not follow the germline gene, possibly because of a read error. The chain carries TRBV7-7 and TRBJ1-2; 10 nucleotides match TRBD1. The CDR3 runs to 13 residues. CDR1 and CDR2 from the germline V gene are SSHAT and FNYEAQ (reference sequence). The CDR3 here is CASSRDRGGGYTF. The CDR3 DNA sequence: TGTGCTAGCAGCCGGGACAGGGGCGGCGGCTACACCTTC. The full variable domain, with the rest looked up from reference TRBV7-7 and TRBJ1-2, is GAGVSQSPRYKVTKRGQDVTLRCDPISSHATLYWYQQALGQGPEFLTYFNYEAQPDKSGLPSDRFSAERPEGSISTLTIQRTEQRDSAMYRCASSRDRGGGYTFGSGTRLTVV.

This clone has just one count. The V gene is TRBV11-2, the J gene TRBJ1-2; D perhaps matches TRBD1 (5 bases). The V gene lost 0 bases and the J gene lost 4 bases, with 12 bases spanning the gap. Germline loops: CDR1 SGHAT, CDR2 FQNNGV. This CDR3 has 15 amino acids. CDR3 coding DNA: TGTGCCAGCAGCTTAGACGGGGGGAGCGGCTATGGCTACACCTTC. Its protein is CASSLDGGSGYGYTF.

The chain carries TRBV27 and TRBJ2-7; perhaps TRBD2 as D (5 bases). The CDR3 length is 13 residues. Between the trimmed V and J ends, which lost 6 bases and 0 bases, there was a span of 9 bases. CDR1 is MNHEY, CDR2 SMNVEV, per germline (reference sequence). CDR3 nucleotide sequence: TGTGCCAGCAGCCGGAGCGGCTCCTACGAGCAGTACTTC. Its translation: CASSRSGSYEQYF.

V and J are TRBV27 and TRBJ1-1, with a possible D match to TRBD1 (5 bases). Trimming took 6 bases from V and 1 from J, leaving 9 bases between them. The CDR3 totals 13 residues. Germline values: CDR1 MNHEY, CDR2 SMNVEV (reference sequence). The CDR3 reads CASSRQQNTEAFF. The CDR3 region has the DNA TGTGCCAGCAGCCGACAGCAGAACACTGAAGCTTTCTTT.

The chain uses TRBV28 and TRBJ1-2; TRBD1 matches 8 bases. Germline V gene sequence: CDR1 MDHEN, CDR2 SYDVKM. The trim removed 4 bases at V and 7 bases at J, leaving 8 bases unmatched. CDR3 length: 14 amino acids. The CDR3 DNA follows: TGTGCCAGCAGTTCCCAGGGGGCGCAGCTTGGCTACACCTTC. Its protein product is CASSSQGAQLGYTF.

V usage is TRBV25-1 and J usage is TRBJ1-4; D is unclear. V was pared by 6 bases and J by 0 bases, with 11 bases between. The CDR3 is made up of 15 amino acids. Germline values: CDR1 MGHDK, CDR2 SYGVNS. For the CDR3, the DNA is TGTGCCAGCAGCCTTGGCGGTGCAACTAATGAAAAACTGTTTTTT. Residues: CASSLGGATNEKLFF.

This rearrangement joins TRBV2 to TRBJ2-7; TRBD2 might be the D (5 bases). Germline V lookup: CDR1 SNHLY, CDR2 FYNNEI. The CDR3 has 13 amino acids. With 8 bases removed from V and 2 bases from J, the gap between germline ends came to 13 bases. DNA of the CDR3: TGTGCCAGCGGGGTAGCGCGGACCTACGAGCAGTACTTC. Amino acid sequence: CASGVARTYEQYF. Variable domain in full (rest from reference TRBV2 and TRBJ2-7): EPEVTQTPSHQVTQMGQEVILRCVPISNHLYFYWYRQILGQKVEFLVSFYNNEISEKSEIFDDQFSVERPDGSNFTLKIRSTKLEDSAMYFCASGVARTYEQYFGPGTRLTVT.

The rearrangement uses TRBV28 and TRBJ2-1; TRBD1 aligns across 10 bases. The V segment lost 5 bases and the J segment 8 bases; nucleotides outside the gene matches: 15. The germline CDR1 and CDR2 sequences are MDHEN and SYDVKM. This CDR3 comprises 17 residues. CDR3 nucleotide sequence: TGTGCCAGCAGTCCACAAAGACAGGGGGCTATGCTTGATGAGCAGTTCTTC. Translating it yields CASSPQRQGAMLDEQFF. Based on the CDR3 plus reference TRBV28 and TRBJ2-1, the full variable domain is DVKVTQSSRYLVKRTGEKVFLECVQDMDHENMFWYRQDPGLGLRLIYFSYDVKMKEKGDIPEGYSVSREKKERFSLILESASTNQTSMYLCASSPQRQGAMLDEQFFGPGTRLTVL.

The gene calls are TRBV19 and TRBJ2-1, with 11 bases matching TRBD2. Germline values: CDR1 LNHDA, CDR2 SQIVND (reference sequence). The CDR3 totals 15 residues. Germline trimming cut 4 bases from V and 5 bases from J; bases unmatched to any gene: 4. The CDR3 region is CASSKTSGVNNEQFF. The CDR3 nucleotides are TGTGCCAGTAGTAAGACTAGCGGGGTAAACAATGAGCAGTTCTTC.

The chain employs TRBV7-2 and TRBJ1-6; TRBD1 agrees at 7 bases. V trimming: 1 base; J trimming: 13 bases; junction bases outside the gene matches: 7. Germline V gives CDR1 SGHTA, CDR2 FQGNSA. The CDR3 totals 14 residues. The CDR3 DNA sequence: TGTGCCAGCAGCTTAGGTTCGGCAGGGGGTCCCCTCCACTTT. Residues: CASSLGSAGGPLHF.

J is TRBJ1-1 and V is TRBV27; D perhaps matches TRBD1 (6 bases). Germline CDR1 MNHEY, CDR2 SMNVEV (reference sequence). V was trimmed by 5 bases and J by 1 base, leaving 8 bases between them. The CDR3 contains 13 residues. As DNA, the CDR3 is TGTGCCAGCAGTGAACAGGGGAACACTGAAGCTTTCTTT. Its protein is CASSEQGNTEAFF.